This T cell receptor beta chain was documented in a study of control samples from healthy donors and cancer patients. The CDR3 sequence is 14 residues long. The V and J ends lost 3 bases and 0 bases respectively, with 10 bases between them. Looked up from germline, CDR1 is SGDLS and CDR2 is YYNGEE. Sequencing used immunoSEQ multiplex PCR; TCRdb keeps in-frame clones, though not all of them. The sample has about 74,000 clones, roughly 84% seen once. The chain couples TRBV9 to TRBJ2-7; a possible D gene is TRBD1 (5 bases). Sequenced: blood. This TCR derives from a woman between 50 and 59 years old in good health. CDR3 sequence: CASSEGIFSYEQYF. As DNA, the CDR3 is TGTGCCAGCAGCGAGGGGATTTTCTCCTACGAGCAGTACTTC.